This TCR beta chain came from a study of shared clonotypes between healthy human individuals. The team ran DNA from unsorted PBMCs on ten immunoSEQ deep assay plates for sequencing. Clones were sequenced by immunoSEQ multiplex PCR, and TCRdb holds only the in-frame ones, with some missing. The table shows around 450,000 clones, with 79% occurring only once. Germline lookup yields CDR1 SEHNR and CDR2 FQNEAQ (reference sequence). V was clipped by 0 bases and J by 9 bases, with 12 bases between them. CDR3 length equals 14 residues. This chain uses TRBV7-9 with TRBJ2-4; D tentatively reads TRBD1 or TRBD2 (5 bases each). Sequenced: PBMCs. The sequence derives from a woman aged 40 to 50 in good health. Some clones in this sample may be carry-over from other donors' samples. CDR3 residues: CASSLAGAEGIQYF. The CDR3 DNA reads TGTGCCAGCAGCTTAGCCGGGGCCGAAGGCATTCAGTACTTC.